This T cell receptor (beta chain) was sequenced in a study of blood T cell repertoires in COVID-19. The overall study: Researchers got acute and convalescent COVID-19 samples from the United States, Italy and Spain.

Profiled with immunoSEQ multiplex PCR; TCRdb holds only in-frame clones, not every one. This sample carries 75,000 or so clones, over 80% of them seen once, and the ten largest clones take about 3.8%. Germline V gene lookup returns CDR1 LNHNV and CDR2 YYDKDF (reference sequence). This CDR3 spans 15 amino acids. Trimming cost V 0 bases and J 5 bases, with 11 bases left between them. This clonotype was sampled from a man aged 45-65 years with acute or convalescent COVID-19. Sequencing was performed on peripheral blood. This chain connects TRBV15 to TRBJ1-5; D may be TRBD1 (5 bases). The CDR3 is CATSRDGADYQPQHF. The CDR3, as DNA: TGTGCCACCAGCAGAGATGGGGCTGATTATCAGCCCCAGCATTTT.